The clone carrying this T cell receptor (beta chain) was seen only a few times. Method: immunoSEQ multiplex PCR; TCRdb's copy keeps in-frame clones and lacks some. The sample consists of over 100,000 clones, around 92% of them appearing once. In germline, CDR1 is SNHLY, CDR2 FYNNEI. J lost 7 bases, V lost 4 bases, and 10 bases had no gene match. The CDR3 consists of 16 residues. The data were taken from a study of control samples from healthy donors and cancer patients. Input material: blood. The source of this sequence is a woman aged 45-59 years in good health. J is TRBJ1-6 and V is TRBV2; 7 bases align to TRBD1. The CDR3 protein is CASSVGGGGLNSPLHF. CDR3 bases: TGTGCCAGCAGTGTAGGAGGGGGCGGGTTGAATTCACCCCTCCACTTT.